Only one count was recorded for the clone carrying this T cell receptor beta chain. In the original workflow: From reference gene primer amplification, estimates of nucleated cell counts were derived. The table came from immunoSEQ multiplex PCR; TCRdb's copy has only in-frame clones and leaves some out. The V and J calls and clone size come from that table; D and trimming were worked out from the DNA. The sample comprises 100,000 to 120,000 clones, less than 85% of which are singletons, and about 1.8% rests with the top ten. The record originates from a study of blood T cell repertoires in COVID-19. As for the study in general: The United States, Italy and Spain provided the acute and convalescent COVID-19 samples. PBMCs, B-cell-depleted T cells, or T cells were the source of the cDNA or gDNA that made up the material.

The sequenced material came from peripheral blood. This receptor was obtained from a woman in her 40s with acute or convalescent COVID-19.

This CDR3 reads CASSNSYEQYF. CDR3 coding DNA: TGTGCCAGCAGCAACAGCTACGAGCAGTACTTC. The chain employs TRBV7-9 and TRBJ2-7, with D unclear. Germline V gene lookup returns CDR1 SEHNR and CDR2 FQNEAQ (reference sequence). The CDR3 loop spans 11 amino acids. With 5 bases removed from V and 3 bases from J, the gap between germline ends came to 5 bases.